Shown below are 27 T cell receptor beta chains from a single sample sequenced in a study of a mutant IDH1 vaccine in newly diagnosed glioma. Regarding time point: week 11, during vaccination. Each dose delivered 300 ug of mutant IDH1 20-mer peptide subcutaneously with imiquimod. Which antigens these TCRs recognize remains unknown. Sequencing used immunoSEQ multiplex PCR; TCRdb keeps in-frame clones, though not all of them. Here the sample spans roughly 61,000 clones, 80% being singletons. Sequencing was performed on PBMCs, taken from a glioma patient whose treatment included an IDH1 peptide vaccine. The receptor set was obtained from a man aged 50 to 59 with glioma.

The chain employs TRBV11-3 and TRBJ2-1, with D unresolved. The CDR3 contains 17 residues. The V end was cut by 1 base, the J end by 4 bases, with 17 bases between. Germline V CDR1 and CDR2: SGHNT, YENEEA. The CDR3 loop is CASSLVPALAEYNEQFF. The CDR3 bases are TGTGCCAGCAGCTTAGTCCCCGCCCTCGCTGAGTACAATGAGCAGTTCTTC. The full variable domain, with the rest looked up from reference TRBV11-3 and TRBJ2-1, is EAGVVQSPRYKIIEKKQPVAFWCNPISGHNTLYWYLQNLGQGPELLIRYENEEAVDDSQLPKDRFSAERLKGVDSTLKIQPAELGDSAVYLCASSLVPALAEYNEQFFGPGTRLTVL.

This clone was seen a handful of times. This chain links TRBV5-1 with TRBJ1-4; 8 bases match TRBD1. The V gene's germline CDR1 is SGHRS and CDR2 YFSETQ. This CDR3 comprises 16 residues. The junction had 10 bases not matched to a gene; V was cut back by 2 bases and J by 7 bases. CDR3 region: CASSFTAGGESEKLFF. CDR3 bases: TGCGCCAGCAGCTTTACGGCAGGGGGCGAAAGTGAAAAACTGTTTTTT.

The V gene is TRBV6-1, the J gene TRBJ2-7; 7 bases line up with TRBD1. V was clipped by 7 bases and J by 0 bases; unmatched bases: 6. Germline V gene lookup returns CDR1 MNHNS and CDR2 SASEGT. The CDR3 totals 14 residues. The CDR3 loop reads CASTEGGYSYEQYF. For the CDR3, the DNA is TGTGCCAGCACCGAAGGGGGCTACTCCTACGAGCAGTACTTC.

V and J are TRBV4-3 and TRBJ2-5; the D gene is possibly TRBD1 (6 bases). The germline V gene has CDR1 LGHNA and CDR2 YSLEER. This CDR3 is built from 15 residues. Between the trimmed V and J ends, which lost 0 bases and 5 bases, there was a span of 13 bases. CDR3 DNA: TGCGCCAGCAGCCAAGAGAGGGGGAATTTTGAGACCCAGTACTTC. Protein sequence: CASSQERGNFETQYF.

The rearrangement links TRBV7-9 to TRBJ2-1; 7 positions agree with TRBD2. V was pared by 5 bases and J by 5 bases, with 6 bases of the junction left unmatched. The germline CDR1 and CDR2 sequences are SEHNR and FQNEAQ (reference sequence). This CDR3 is 14 amino acids long. CDR3 loop: CASSLGGGNNEQFF. The CDR3 nucleotides are TGTGCCAGCAGCCTTGGGGGGGGAAACAATGAGCAGTTCTTC.

This sequence joins TRBV25-1 and TRBJ2-1; D unresolved. V was trimmed by 3 bases and J by 2 bases, leaving 5 bases between them. The CDR3 totals 13 residues. CDR1 is MGHDK, CDR2 SYGVNS, per germline. CDR3 protein: CASSDPTYNEQFF. CDR3 nucleotide sequence: TGTGCCAGCAGTGACCCAACCTACAATGAGCAGTTCTTC.

CDR3: CASSVSGTSTEQFF. The CDR3 DNA reads TGTGCCAGCAGTGTTTCCGGGACTAGCACTGAGCAGTTCTTC. This chain connects TRBV6-4 to TRBJ2-1; 9 nucleotides match TRBD2. V lost 4 bases to trimming and J lost 9 bases; unmatched junction nucleotides: 7. This CDR3 has 14 amino acids. CDR1 and CDR2 from the germline V gene are MRHNA and SNTAGT.

This clone showed up just a few times. CDR3 protein: CASSLGSTGWDGYTF. The CDR3 DNA reads TGTGCCAGCAGTTTAGGCTCGACAGGTTGGGACGGCTACACCTTC. The rearrangement uses TRBV27 and TRBJ1-2, with D maybe TRBD1 (6 bases). This CDR3 is built from 15 residues. CDR1 MNHEY and CDR2 SMNVEV come from the germline V gene (reference sequence). V was trimmed by 2 bases and J by 8 bases, leaving 18 bases between them.

V usage is TRBV5-1 and J usage is TRBJ1-1, with no clear D. Germline lookup yields CDR1 SGHRS and CDR2 YFSETQ. CDR3 size: 13 residues. Between the trimmed V and J ends, which lost 3 bases and 2 bases, there was a span of 8 bases. Here the CDR3 reads CASSSQENTEAFF. The CDR3 DNA reads as TGCGCCAGCAGCTCCCAGGAAAACACTGAAGCTTTCTTT.

The chain couples TRBV7-8 to TRBJ1-5; D gene uncertain. Germline CDR1 reads SGHVS; CDR2 reads FQNEAQ. The CDR3 runs 15 residues. Trimming removed 0 bases from V and 11 bases from J, with 17 bases in between. The DNA of the CDR3 is TGTGCCAGCAGCTTAGCTTCGGGGTACTTAGTGGCCCAGCATTTT. Protein product: CASSLASGYLVAQHF.

The chain is built from TRBV11-1 and TRBJ1-2; TRBD1 aligns across 7 bases. V lost 4 bases, J lost 6 bases, and 11 bases stayed unmatched. Germline V gene lookup returns CDR1 SGHAT and CDR2 FQDESV (reference sequence). The CDR3 is made up of 15 amino acids. CDR3 amino acids: CASSSDPGGAHGYTF. The CDR3, as DNA: TGTGCCAGCAGCTCCGATCCAGGGGGAGCCCATGGCTACACCTTC.

With regard to this clone: Other DNA sequences in the same sample also yield this CDR3. The rearrangement uses TRBV5-1 and TRBJ2-7, with unresolved D. Trimming left V 0 bases short and J 6 bases short, with 4 bases between. CDR1 is SGHRS and CDR2 is YFSETQ in the germline V gene. CDR3 length equals 11 residues. CDR3 sequence (DNA): TGCGCCAGCAGCTTGGGGCCCGAGCAGTACTTC. Its translation: CASSLGPEQYF. Combining the CDR3 with reference TRBV5-1 and TRBJ2-7 gives the whole variable domain KAGVTQTPRYLIKTRGQQVTLSCSPISGHRSVSWYQQTPGQGLQFLFEYFSETQRNKGNFPGRFSGRQFSNSRSEMNVSTLELGDSALYLCASSLGPEQYFGPGTRLTVT.

This clone was seen just once. This chain joins TRBV5-3 and TRBJ2-4; 11 nucleotides match TRBD2. TRBV5-3 is an ORF for which the function is uncertain. The CDR3 sequence is 18 residues long. After removal of 6 bases from V and 8 bases from J, the junction contained 19 bases not matched to a gene. CDR3 residues: CARILIPRAASGRYIQYF. As DNA, the CDR3 is TGTGCCAGAATCCTTATACCCAGGGCGGCTAGCGGGAGGTACATTCAGTACTTC.

J is TRBJ2-4 and V is TRBV28, with D maybe TRBD1 (6 bases). The CDR3 totals 15 residues. V lost 10 bases, J lost 0 bases, and 16 bases lay in between. Germline lookup yields CDR1 MDHEN and CDR2 SYDVKM. The CDR3 DNA sequence: TGTGCCACCGAGAGGACAGAACTAGCCAAAAACATTCAGTACTTC. Residues: CATERTELAKNIQYF.

The chain combines TRBV19 with TRBJ2-4; 10 nucleotides line up with TRBD1. CDR1 and CDR2 from the germline V gene are LNHDA and SQIVND (reference sequence). The V segment lost 8 bases and the J segment 0 bases; nucleotides outside the gene matches: 10. There are 17 residues in the CDR3. The CDR3 DNA is TGTGCCAGTCTTGGACAGGGGGAAGGGACAGCCAAAAACATTCAGTACTTC. The encoded protein is CASLGQGEGTAKNIQYF. Complete variable domain (other parts from reference TRBV19 and TRBJ2-4): DGGITQSPKYLFRKEGQNVTLSCEQNLNHDAMYWYRQDPGQGLRLIYYSQIVNDFQKGDIAEGYSVSREKKESFPLTVTSAQKNPTAFYLCASLGQGEGTAKNIQYFGAGTRLSVL.

The V gene is TRBV5-4, the J gene TRBJ2-1, with 12 bases that match TRBD1. Trimming at V came to 5 bases and at J to 9 bases, leaving 6 bases not matched to a gene. The CDR3 totals 14 residues. The germline V gene encodes CDR1 SGHNT and CDR2 YYREEE (reference sequence). Written as DNA, the CDR3 is TGTGCCAGCAGGGTGGGGACAGGGGGCGGTGAGCAGTTCTTC. Protein product: CASRVGTGGGEQFF. The full variable domain, rest sourced from reference TRBV5-4 and TRBJ2-1, is ETGVTQSPTHLIKTRGQQVTLRCSSQSGHNTVSWYQQALGQGPQFIFQYYREEENGRGNFPPRFSGLQFPNYSSELNVNALELDDSALYLCASRVGTGGGEQFFGPGTRLTVL.

This clone was found once. The rearrangement uses TRBV13 and TRBJ2-3; a possible D gene is TRBD2 (5 bases). Trimming cost V 2 bases and J 5 bases, with 8 bases left between them. Germline lookup yields CDR1 PRHDT and CDR2 FYEKMQ (reference sequence). The CDR3 spans 13 residues. CDR3 sequence (DNA): TGTGCCAGCAGCTTAAAGCGGTTAGATACGCAGTATTTT. Encoded protein: CASSLKRLDTQYF.

The V call is TRBV29-1, the J call TRBJ2-1; D is perhaps TRBD1 (5 bases). Germline V lookup: CDR1 SQVTM, CDR2 ANQGSEA. The V and J ends lost 8 bases and 0 bases respectively, with 14 bases between them. This CDR3 has 14 amino acids. The CDR3 sequence is CSYLGASSYNEQFF. CDR3 nucleotide sequence: TGCAGCTACCTTGGGGCGAGCTCCTACAATGAGCAGTTCTTC.

The V and J genes are TRBV21-1 and TRBJ1-5. TRBV21-1 is labeled a pseudogene. CDR3 length equals 15 residues. Here the CDR3 DNA reads TGTGCCAGCAGCAAAGCGGGGTTTCGGGGAGCGCCCCAGCATTTT. Its protein product is CASSKAGFRGAPQHF.

This chain links TRBV7-9 with TRBJ2-1; tentatively, D is TRBD2 (5 bases). The CDR3 has 15 residues. The ends were cut back, 6 bases at V and 0 bases at J, with 12 bases in the middle. CDR1 and CDR2 (germline): SEHNR, FQNEAQ (reference sequence). The CDR3: CASREGPFSYNEQFF. The CDR3 DNA is TGTGCCAGCAGAGAGGGCCCTTTCTCCTACAATGAGCAGTTCTTC.

The chain carries TRBV6-5 and TRBJ2-7, with 9 bases aligning to TRBD1. V shed 6 bases and J 3 bases; nucleotides not matched to a gene: 3. The CDR3 has 13 amino acids. From germline, CDR1 is MNHEY and CDR2 SVGAGI. In DNA, the CDR3 is TGTGCCAGCAGCAGACAGGGGGTCTACGAGCAGTACTTC. Protein: CASSRQGVYEQYF.

This clone has only one observation. In DNA, the CDR3 is TGTGCCAGCAGATGGAACTCTGGAAACACCATATATTTT. This codes for CASRWNSGNTIYF. This chain links TRBV5-6 with TRBJ1-3; no reliable D call. Trimming removed 5 bases from V and 0 bases from J, with 6 bases in between. The CDR3 has 13 amino acids. Germline CDR1 is SGHDT and CDR2 is YYEEEE. The complete variable domain, with remaining parts taken from reference TRBV5-6 and TRBJ1-3, reads DAGVTQSPTHLIKTRGQQVTLRCSPKSGHDTVSWYQQALGQGPQFIFQYYEEEERQRGNFPDRFSGHQFPNYSSELNVNALLLGDSALYLCASRWNSGNTIYFGEGSWLTVV.

V and J are TRBV6-1 and TRBJ2-4; D unresolved. The CDR3 runs to 14 residues. Germline lookup yields CDR1 MNHNS and CDR2 SASEGT. V lost 4 bases and J 0 bases, leaving 7 bases between the germline ends. The CDR3 nucleotides are TGTGCCAGCAGTGGTGGATTAGCCAAAAACATTCAGTACTTC. Protein sequence: CASSGGLAKNIQYF.

This clone has only a few counts. The chain couples TRBV5-4 to TRBJ2-3; D unresolved. Germline CDR1 and CDR2: SGHNT and YYREEE (reference sequence). CDR3 size: 14 residues. Between the trimmed V and J ends, which lost 2 bases and 3 bases, there was a span of 10 bases. The chain's CDR3 is CASSFGTGTDTQYF. The CDR3 bases are TGTGCCAGCAGCTTTGGTACGGGTACAGATACGCAGTATTTT.

The chain has TRBV19 and TRBJ2-6; D unresolved. CDR1 is LNHDA, CDR2 SQIVND, per germline (reference sequence). Trimming shortened V by 5 bases and J by 0 bases, and 14 bases separated the two germline ends. The CDR3 has 17 residues. The chain's CDR3 is CASSYESRPSGANVLTF. DNA of the CDR3: TGTGCCAGTAGTTACGAGAGCAGGCCCTCTGGGGCCAACGTCCTGACTTTC.

The chain links TRBV7-8 to TRBJ2-2; D remains ambiguous. The germline V gene encodes CDR1 SGHVS and CDR2 FQNEAQ. The V end was cut by 1 base, the J end by 6 bases, with 15 bases between. The CDR3 consists of 16 residues. Here the CDR3 DNA reads TGTGCCAGCAGCTTAGGTGTCGGGCGGATCGCCGGGGAGCTGTTTTTT. This translates into CASSLGVGRIAGELFF.

This sequence joins TRBV19 and TRBJ1-2; TRBD1 is a possible D gene (5 bases). The V gene lost 9 bases and the J gene lost 1 base, with 18 bases spanning the gap. CDR1 LNHDA and CDR2 SQIVND come from the germline V gene (reference sequence). The CDR3 has 15 amino acids. CDR3 sequence: CASSPGAGYNYGYTF. DNA of the CDR3: TGTGCCAGCTCCCCCGGGGCAGGTTATAACTATGGCTACACCTTC.